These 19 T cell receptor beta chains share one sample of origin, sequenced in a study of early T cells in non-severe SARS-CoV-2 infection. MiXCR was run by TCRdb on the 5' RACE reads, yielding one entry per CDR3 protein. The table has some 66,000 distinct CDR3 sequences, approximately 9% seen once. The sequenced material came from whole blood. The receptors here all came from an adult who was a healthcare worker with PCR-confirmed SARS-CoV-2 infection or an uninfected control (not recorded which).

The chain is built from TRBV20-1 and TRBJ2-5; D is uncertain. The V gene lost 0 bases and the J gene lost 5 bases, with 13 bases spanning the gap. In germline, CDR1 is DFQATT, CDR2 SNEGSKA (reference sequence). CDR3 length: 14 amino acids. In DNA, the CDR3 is TGCAGTGCTAGAGAACTGTTAGACCCGGAGACCCAGTACTTC. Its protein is CSARELLDPETQYF.

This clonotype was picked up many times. This CDR3 reads CASSLRGSKNIQYF. The CDR3 DNA sequence: TGTGCCAGCAGCTTACGTGGGTCCAAAAACATTCAGTACTTC. This chain links TRBV7-2 with TRBJ2-4; D is ambiguous. CDR1 is SGHTA and CDR2 is FQGNSA in the germline V gene. The germline V and J ends were trimmed by 2 bases and 2 bases, with 7 bases remaining between them. This CDR3 spans 14 amino acids.

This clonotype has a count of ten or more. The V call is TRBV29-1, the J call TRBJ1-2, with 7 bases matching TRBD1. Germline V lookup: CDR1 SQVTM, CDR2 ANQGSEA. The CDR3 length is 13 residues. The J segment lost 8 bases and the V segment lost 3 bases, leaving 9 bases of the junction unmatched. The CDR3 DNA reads TGCAGCGTTGAGAATCCAGGGGGATCAGGCTACACCTTC. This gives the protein CSVENPGGSGYTF. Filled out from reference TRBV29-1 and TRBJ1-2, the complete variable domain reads SAVISQKPSRDICQRGTSLTIQCQVDSQVTMMFWYRQQPGQSLTLIATANQGSEATYESGFVIDKFPISRPNLTFSTLTVSNMSPEDSSIYLCSVENPGGSGYTFGSGTRLTVV.

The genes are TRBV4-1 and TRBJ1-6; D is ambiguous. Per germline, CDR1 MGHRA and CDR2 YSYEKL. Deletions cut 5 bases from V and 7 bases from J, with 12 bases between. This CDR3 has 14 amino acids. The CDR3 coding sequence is TGCGCCAGCAGCGTTGAGGTGGGAAATTCACCCCTCCACTTT. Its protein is CASSVEVGNSPLHF.

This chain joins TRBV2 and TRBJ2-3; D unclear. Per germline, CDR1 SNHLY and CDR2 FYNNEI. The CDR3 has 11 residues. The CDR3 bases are TGTGTCAGTAGTGAAGCAAATCCGCAGTATTTT. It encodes CVSSEANPQYF.

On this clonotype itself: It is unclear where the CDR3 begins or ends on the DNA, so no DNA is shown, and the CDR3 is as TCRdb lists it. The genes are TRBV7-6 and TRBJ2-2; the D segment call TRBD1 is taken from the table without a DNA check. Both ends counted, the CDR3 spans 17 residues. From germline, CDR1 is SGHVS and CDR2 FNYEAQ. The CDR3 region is CASSLAQTGGTPGSCFF.

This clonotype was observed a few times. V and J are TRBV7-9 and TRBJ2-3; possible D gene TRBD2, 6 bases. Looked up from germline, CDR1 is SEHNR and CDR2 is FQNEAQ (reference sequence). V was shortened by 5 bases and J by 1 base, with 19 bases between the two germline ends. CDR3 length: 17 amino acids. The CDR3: CASSPGTPVARTDTQYF. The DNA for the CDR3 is TGTGCCAGCAGCCCCGGGACTCCCGTAGCCCGCACAGATACGCAGTATTTT.

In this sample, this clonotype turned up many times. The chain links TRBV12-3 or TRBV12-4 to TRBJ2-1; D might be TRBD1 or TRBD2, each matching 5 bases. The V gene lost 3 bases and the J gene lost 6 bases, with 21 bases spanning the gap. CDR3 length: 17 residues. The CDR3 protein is CASSLVWGTRGGNEQFF. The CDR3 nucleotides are TGTGCCAGCAGTTTGGTATGGGGGACCCGCGGAGGCAATGAGCAGTTCTTC.

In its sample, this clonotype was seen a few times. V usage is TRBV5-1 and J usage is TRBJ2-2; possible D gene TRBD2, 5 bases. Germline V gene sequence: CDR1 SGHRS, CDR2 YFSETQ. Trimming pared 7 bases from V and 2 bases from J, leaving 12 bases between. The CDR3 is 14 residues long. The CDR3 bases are TGCGCCAGCGGGAGCTTAATCAACACCGGGGAGCTGTTTTTT. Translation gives CASGSLINTGELFF.

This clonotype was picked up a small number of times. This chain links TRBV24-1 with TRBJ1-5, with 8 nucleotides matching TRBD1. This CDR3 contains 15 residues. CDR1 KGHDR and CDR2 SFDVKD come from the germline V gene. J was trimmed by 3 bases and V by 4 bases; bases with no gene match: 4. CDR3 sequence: CATSDSTGANQPQHF. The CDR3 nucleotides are TGTGCCACCAGTGACTCGACAGGGGCCAATCAGCCCCAGCATTTT.

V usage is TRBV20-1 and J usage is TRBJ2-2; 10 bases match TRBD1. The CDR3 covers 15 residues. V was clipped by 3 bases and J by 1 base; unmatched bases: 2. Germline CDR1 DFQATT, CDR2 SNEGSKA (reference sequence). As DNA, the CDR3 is TGCAGTGCTAGGACAGGGGGCCGGAACACCGGGGAGCTGTTTTTT. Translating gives CSARTGGRNTGELFF.

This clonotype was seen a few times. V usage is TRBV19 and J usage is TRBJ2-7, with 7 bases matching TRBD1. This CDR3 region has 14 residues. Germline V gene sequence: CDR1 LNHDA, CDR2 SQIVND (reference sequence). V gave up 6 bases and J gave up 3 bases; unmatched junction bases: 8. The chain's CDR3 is CASRMTGTNYEQYF. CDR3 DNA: TGTGCCAGTAGAATGACAGGGACAAACTACGAGCAGTACTTC.

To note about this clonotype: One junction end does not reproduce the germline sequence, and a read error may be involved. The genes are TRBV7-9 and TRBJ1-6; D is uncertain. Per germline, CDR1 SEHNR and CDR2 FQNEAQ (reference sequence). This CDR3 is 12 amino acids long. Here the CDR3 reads CACGTNNSPPHF. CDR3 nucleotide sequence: TGTGCCTGTGGAACGAATAATTCACCCCCCCACTTT.

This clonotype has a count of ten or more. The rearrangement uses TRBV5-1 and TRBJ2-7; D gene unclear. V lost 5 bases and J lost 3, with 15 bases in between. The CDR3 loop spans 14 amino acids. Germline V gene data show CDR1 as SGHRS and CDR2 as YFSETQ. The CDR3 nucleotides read TGCGCCAGCAGTCCGCGGTCATCTAGCTACGAGCAGTACTTC. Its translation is CASSPRSSSYEQYF.

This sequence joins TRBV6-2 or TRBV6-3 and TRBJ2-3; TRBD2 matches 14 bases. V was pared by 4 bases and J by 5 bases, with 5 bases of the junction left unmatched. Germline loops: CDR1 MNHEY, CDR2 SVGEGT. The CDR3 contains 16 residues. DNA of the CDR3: TGTGCCAGCAGTTCCGGGACTAGCGGGAGTCTAGATACGCAGTATTTT. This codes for CASSSGTSGSLDTQYF.

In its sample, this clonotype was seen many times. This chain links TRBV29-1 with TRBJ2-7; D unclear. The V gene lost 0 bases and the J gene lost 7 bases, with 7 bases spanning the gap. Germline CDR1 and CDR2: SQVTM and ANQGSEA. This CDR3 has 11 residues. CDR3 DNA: TGCAGCGTTGAAGATCTGGGGGAGCAGTACTTC. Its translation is CSVEDLGEQYF.

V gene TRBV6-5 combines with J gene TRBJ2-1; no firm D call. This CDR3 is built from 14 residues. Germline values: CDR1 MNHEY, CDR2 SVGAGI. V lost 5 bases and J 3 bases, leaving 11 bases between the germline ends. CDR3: CASSTPGNYNEQFF. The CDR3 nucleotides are TGTGCCAGCAGTACCCCGGGTAACTACAATGAGCAGTTCTTC.

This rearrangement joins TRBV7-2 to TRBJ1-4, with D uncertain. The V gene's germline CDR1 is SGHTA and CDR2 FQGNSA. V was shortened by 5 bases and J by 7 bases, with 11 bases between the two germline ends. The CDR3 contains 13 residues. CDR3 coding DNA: TGTGCCAGCAGCCCGAGGAACGGTGAAAAACTGTTTTTT. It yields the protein CASSPRNGEKLFF.

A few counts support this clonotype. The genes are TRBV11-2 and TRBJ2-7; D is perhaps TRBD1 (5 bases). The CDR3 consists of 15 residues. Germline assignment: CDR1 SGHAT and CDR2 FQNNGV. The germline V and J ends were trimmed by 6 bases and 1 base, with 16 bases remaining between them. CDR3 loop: CASRKSDSLSYEQYF. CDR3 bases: TGTGCCAGCAGAAAGAGTGACAGTTTATCCTACGAGCAGTACTTC. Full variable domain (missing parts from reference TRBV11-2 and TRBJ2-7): EAGVAQSPRYKIIEKRQSVAFWCNPISGHATLYWYQQILGQGPKLLIQFQNNGVVDDSQLPKDRFSAERLKGVDSTLKIQPAKLEDSAVYLCASRKSDSLSYEQYFGPGTRLTVT.